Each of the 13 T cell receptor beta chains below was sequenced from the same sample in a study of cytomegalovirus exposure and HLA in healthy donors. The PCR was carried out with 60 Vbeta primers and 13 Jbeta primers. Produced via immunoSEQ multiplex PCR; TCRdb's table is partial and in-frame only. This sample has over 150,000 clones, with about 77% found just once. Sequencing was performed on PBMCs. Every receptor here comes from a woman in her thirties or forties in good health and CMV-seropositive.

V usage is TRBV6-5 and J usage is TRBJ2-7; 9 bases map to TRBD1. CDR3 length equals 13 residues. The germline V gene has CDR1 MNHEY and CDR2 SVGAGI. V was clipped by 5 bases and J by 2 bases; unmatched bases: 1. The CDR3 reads CASSRDRAYEQYF. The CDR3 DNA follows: TGTGCCAGCAGTCGGGACAGGGCCTACGAGCAGTACTTC.

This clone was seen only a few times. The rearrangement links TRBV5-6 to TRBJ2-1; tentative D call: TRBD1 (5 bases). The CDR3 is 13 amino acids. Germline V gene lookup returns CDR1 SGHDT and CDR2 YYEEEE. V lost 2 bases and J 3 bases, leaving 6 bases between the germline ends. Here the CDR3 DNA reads TGTGCCAGCAGCTTAGACAGCTACAATGAGCAGTTCTTC. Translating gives CASSLDSYNEQFF.

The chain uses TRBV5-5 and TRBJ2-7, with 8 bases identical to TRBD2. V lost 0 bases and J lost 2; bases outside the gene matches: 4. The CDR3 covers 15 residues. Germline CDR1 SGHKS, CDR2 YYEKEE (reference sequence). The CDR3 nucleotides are TGTGCCAGCAGCTTGGGGCTAGCGGGTGCCTACGAGCAGTACTTC. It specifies CASSLGLAGAYEQYF. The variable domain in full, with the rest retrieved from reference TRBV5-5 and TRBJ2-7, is DAGVTQSPTHLIKTRGQQVTLRCSPISGHKSVSWYQQVLGQGPQFIFQYYEKEERGRGNFPDRFSARQFPNYSSELNVNALLLGDSALYLCASSLGLAGAYEQYFGPGTRLTVT.

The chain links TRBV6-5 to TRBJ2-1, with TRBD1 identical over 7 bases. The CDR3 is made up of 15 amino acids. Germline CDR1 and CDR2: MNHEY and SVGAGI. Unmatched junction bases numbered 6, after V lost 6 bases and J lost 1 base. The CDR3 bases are TGTGCCAGCAGCCGACAGGGTTTATCCTACAATGAGCAGTTCTTC. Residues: CASSRQGLSYNEQFF.

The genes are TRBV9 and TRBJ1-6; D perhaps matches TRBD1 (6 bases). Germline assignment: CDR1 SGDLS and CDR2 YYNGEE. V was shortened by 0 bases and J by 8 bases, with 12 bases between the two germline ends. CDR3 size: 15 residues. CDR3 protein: CASSVESRGDSPLHF. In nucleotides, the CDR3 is TGTGCCAGCAGCGTAGAGTCCAGGGGCGATTCACCCCTCCACTTT.

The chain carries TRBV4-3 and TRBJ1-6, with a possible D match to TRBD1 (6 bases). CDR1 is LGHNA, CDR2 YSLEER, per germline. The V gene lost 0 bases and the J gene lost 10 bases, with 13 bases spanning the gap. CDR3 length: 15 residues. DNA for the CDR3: TGCGCCAGCAGCCAAGAAGCCAGGGGTTACTCACCCCTCCACTTT. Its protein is CASSQEARGYSPLHF.

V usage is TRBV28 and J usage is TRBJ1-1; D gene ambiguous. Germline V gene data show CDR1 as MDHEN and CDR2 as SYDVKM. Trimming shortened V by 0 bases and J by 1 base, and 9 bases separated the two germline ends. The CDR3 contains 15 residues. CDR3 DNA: TGTGCCAGCAGTTTATGGACTGGCGGGAACACTGAAGCTTTCTTT. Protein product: CASSLWTGGNTEAFF. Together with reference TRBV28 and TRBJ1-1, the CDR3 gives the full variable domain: DVKVTQSSRYLVKRTGEKVFLECVQDMDHENMFWYRQDPGLGLRLIYFSYDVKMKEKGDIPEGYSVSREKKERFSLILESASTNQTSMYLCASSLWTGGNTEAFFGQGTRLTVV.

Written as DNA, the CDR3 is TGCGCCAGCAGCCAAGATTCCGGAGGCACAGATACGCAGTATTTT. This codes for CASSQDSGGTDTQYF. The chain couples TRBV4-3 to TRBJ2-3; D call uncertain. The germline gives CDR1 LGHNA, CDR2 YSLEER. V was pared by 0 bases and J by 1 base, with 8 bases between. This CDR3 region has 15 residues.

The CDR3, as DNA: TGCGCCAGCAGTACCACTGGGGCCGGCTACGAGCAGTACTTC. Protein: CASSTTGAGYEQYF. The V call is TRBV10-1, the J call TRBJ2-7; TRBD1 might be the D (5 bases). Germline CDR1 and CDR2: WNHNN and SYGVQD (reference sequence). Deletions cut 5 bases from V and 3 bases from J, with 14 bases between. This CDR3 comprises 14 residues.

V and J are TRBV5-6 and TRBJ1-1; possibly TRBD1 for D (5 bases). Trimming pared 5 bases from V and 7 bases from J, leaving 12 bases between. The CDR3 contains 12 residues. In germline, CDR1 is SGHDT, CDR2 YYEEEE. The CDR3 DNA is TGTGCCAGCAGGGGGACTGGGAGTGAAGCTTTCTTT. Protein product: CASRGTGSEAFF.

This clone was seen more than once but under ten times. This CDR3 reads CASSLGGGTDTQYF. The CDR3 coding sequence is TGTGCCAGCAGCTTGGGCGGGGGCACAGATACGCAGTATTTT. The chain joins TRBV5-6 to TRBJ2-3, with D tentatively TRBD2 (6 bases). The CDR3 is 14 amino acids. V was clipped by 0 bases and J by 1 base, with 6 bases between them. Germline V CDR1 and CDR2: SGHDT, YYEEEE.

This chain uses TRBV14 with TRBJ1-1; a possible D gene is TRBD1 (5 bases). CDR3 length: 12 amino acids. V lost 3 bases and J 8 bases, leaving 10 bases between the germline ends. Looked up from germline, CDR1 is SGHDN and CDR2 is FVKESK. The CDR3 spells CASSHQGGEAFF. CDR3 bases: TGTGCCAGCAGCCACCAGGGTGGGGAAGCTTTCTTT.

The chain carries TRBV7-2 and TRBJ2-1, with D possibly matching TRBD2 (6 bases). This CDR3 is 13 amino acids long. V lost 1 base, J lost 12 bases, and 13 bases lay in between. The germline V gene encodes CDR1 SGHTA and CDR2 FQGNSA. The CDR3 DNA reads TGTGCCAGCAGCTTAGAGGCGGTGGGAGGGCAGTTCTTC. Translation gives CASSLEAVGGQFF. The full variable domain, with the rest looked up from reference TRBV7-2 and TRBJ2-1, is GAGVSQSPSNKVTEKGKDVELRCDPISGHTALYWYRQSLGQGLEFLIYFQGNSAPDKSGLPSDRFSAERTGGSVSTLTIQRTQQEDSAVYLCASSLEAVGGQFFGPGTRLTVL.